This TCR beta chain came from a study of T cell responses to AZD1222 COVID-19 vaccine. Germline CDR1 SGHTA, CDR2 FQGNSA. Trimming at V came to 4 bases and at J to 3 bases, leaving 8 bases not matched to a gene. The CDR3 has 16 residues. Sequencing was performed with immunoSEQ multiplex PCR; in TCRdb, only in-frame clones are kept and a portion is missing. This repertoire shows 200,000 to 250,000 clones, approximately 94% found once; its top ten account for about 1%. The TCR sequence derives from an adult in good health. The chain links TRBV7-2 to TRBJ2-7, with 11 bases fitting TRBD1. The specimen was peripheral blood, collected on day 0 of MenACWY control vaccination. In DNA, the CDR3 is TGTGCCAGCAGCTCATATCCGGGACAGGGGGGCTACGAGCAGTACTTC. It yields the protein CASSSYPGQGGYEQYF. The entire variable domain, with the rest obtained from reference TRBV7-2 and TRBJ2-7, is as follows: GAGVSQSPSNKVTEKGKDVELRCDPISGHTALYWYRQSLGQGLEFLIYFQGNSAPDKSGLPSDRFSAERTGGSVSTLTIQRTQQEDSAVYLCASSSYPGQGGYEQYFGPGTRLTVT.